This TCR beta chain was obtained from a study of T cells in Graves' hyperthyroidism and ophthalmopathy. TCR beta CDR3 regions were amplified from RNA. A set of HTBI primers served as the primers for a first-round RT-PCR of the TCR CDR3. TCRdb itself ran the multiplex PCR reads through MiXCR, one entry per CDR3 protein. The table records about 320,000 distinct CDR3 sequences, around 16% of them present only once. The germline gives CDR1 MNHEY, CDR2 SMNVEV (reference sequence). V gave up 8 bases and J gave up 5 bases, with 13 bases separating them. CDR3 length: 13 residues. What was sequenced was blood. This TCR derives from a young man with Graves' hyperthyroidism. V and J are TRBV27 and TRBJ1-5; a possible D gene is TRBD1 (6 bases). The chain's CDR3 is CASAGRGDQPQHF. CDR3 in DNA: TGTGCCAGCGCTGGGAGGGGGGATCAGCCCCAGCATTTT.